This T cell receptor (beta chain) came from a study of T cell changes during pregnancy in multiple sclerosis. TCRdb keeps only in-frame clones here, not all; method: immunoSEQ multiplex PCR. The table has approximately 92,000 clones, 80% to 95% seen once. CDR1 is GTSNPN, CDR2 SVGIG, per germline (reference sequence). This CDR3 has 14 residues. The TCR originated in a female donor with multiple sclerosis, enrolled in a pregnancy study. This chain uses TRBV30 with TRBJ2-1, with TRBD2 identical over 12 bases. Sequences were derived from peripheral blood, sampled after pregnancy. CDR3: CAETSGSWDNEQFF. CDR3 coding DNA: TGTGCAGAGACTAGCGGGAGTTGGGACAATGAGCAGTTCTTC.